The clone carrying this T cell receptor beta chain was detected a few times. The data originate from a study of blood T cell repertoires in COVID-19. Study summary: The origin of the acute and convalescent COVID-19 samples was the United States, Italy and Spain. Nucleic acid was either cDNA or gDNA, and it came from T cells, B-cell-depleted T cells, or PBMCs.

Germline trimming cut 1 base from V and 3 bases from J; bases unmatched to any gene: 2. In germline, CDR1 is SGHTA, CDR2 FQGNSA. The CDR3 is made up of 14 amino acids. Produced via immunoSEQ multiplex PCR; TCRdb's table is partial and in-frame only. There are about 150,000 clones in the sample; 80% to 90% occur only once, and roughly 3.4% lies in the top ten. This sequence originates from a man between 65 and 80 years old with acute or convalescent COVID-19. The sequenced material came from peripheral blood. This chain connects TRBV7-2 to TRBJ1-1; TRBD1 matches at 7 bases. The CDR3 spells CASSLDRGDTEAFF. The CDR3 DNA reads as TGTGCCAGCAGCTTAGACAGGGGCGACACTGAAGCTTTCTTT. Looking up the rest from reference TRBV7-2 and TRBJ1-1 gives the full variable domain: GAGVSQSPSNKVTEKGKDVELRCDPISGHTALYWYRQSLGQGLEFLIYFQGNSAPDKSGLPSDRFSAERTGGSVSTLTIQRTQQEDSAVYLCASSLDRGDTEAFFGQGTRLTVV.